Following are 30 T cell receptor beta chains from one sample sequenced in a study of patients and donors after allogeneic stem cell transplantation. TCRdb redid the calling of the RT-PCR reads with MiXCR, one entry per CDR3 protein. The sample lists approximately 430,000 distinct CDR3 sequences; roughly 17% were seen once. Sequences were obtained from blood, either unsorted or a sorted T cell fraction (not recorded which). The receptors here all came from a human donor who was either an allogeneic HSCT recipient or a stem cell or donor lymphocyte infusion donor (not recorded which). It is not recorded whose cells these are; they may come from a transplant donor.

This clonotype has only a few counts. The chain uses TRBV5-5 and TRBJ2-1; D gene uncertain. V was cut by 3 bases and J by 12 bases, with 16 bases left in between. The CDR3 extends over 13 amino acids. Germline V CDR1 and CDR2: SGHKS, YYEKEE (reference sequence). The CDR3 DNA reads as TGTGCCAGCAGCTCCCCTACCCTGACAAGGCAGTTCTTC. Translation gives CASSSPTLTRQFF.

Many counts were recorded for this clonotype. The chain joins TRBV9 to TRBJ2-5, with D possibly matching TRBD1 (6 bases). V lost 4 bases to trimming and J lost 1 base, with 11 bases between them. The CDR3 runs 14 residues. From germline, CDR1 is SGDLS and CDR2 YYNGEE. The CDR3 sequence: CASSFGTLQETQYF. DNA for the CDR3: TGTGCCAGCAGCTTCGGGACACTCCAAGAGACCCAGTACTTC.

This clonotype was recorded a few times. The V gene is TRBV29-1, the J gene TRBJ2-1; either TRBD1 or TRBD2 may fit D (5 bases each). The V gene lost 0 bases and the J gene lost 7 bases, with 19 bases spanning the gap. The V gene's germline CDR1 is SQVTM and CDR2 ANQGSEA. The CDR3 sequence is 16 residues long. CDR3 loop: CSVEDRQGTLGNEQFF. The CDR3 DNA sequence: TGCAGCGTTGAAGATCGGCAAGGGACGCTGGGGAATGAGCAGTTCTTC.

This rearrangement joins TRBV6-1 to TRBJ2-7, with D tentatively TRBD2 (6 bases). CDR1 and CDR2 (germline): MNHNS, SASEGT. CDR3 length: 15 residues. Trimming pared 3 bases from V and 4 bases from J, leaving 16 bases between. DNA for the CDR3: TGTGCCAGCAGTGAGGAAGGGCGGCTAGCGTACGAGCAGTACTTC. Its protein is CASSEEGRLAYEQYF.

This clonotype has a handful of counts. V is TRBV15 and J is TRBJ1-6; unclear D gene. This CDR3 has 13 residues. The germline gives CDR1 LNHNV, CDR2 YYDKDF (reference sequence). V was cut by 0 bases and J by 7 bases, with 4 bases left in between. This CDR3 is CATSRDRNSPLHF. The CDR3 coding sequence is TGTGCCACCAGCAGAGACAGGAATTCACCCCTCCACTTT.

V is TRBV7-2 and J is TRBJ1-5; a possible D gene is TRBD1 (5 bases). The CDR3 contains 15 residues. CDR1 SGHTA and CDR2 FQGNSA come from the germline V gene. Between the trimmed V and J ends, which lost 5 bases and 3 bases, there was a span of 14 bases. DNA of the CDR3: TGTGCCAGCAGCCTTAAACGGGGGGACAATCAGCCCCAGCATTTT. This gives the protein CASSLKRGDNQPQHF. The whole variable domain, remainder taken from reference TRBV7-2 and TRBJ1-5, is GAGVSQSPSNKVTEKGKDVELRCDPISGHTALYWYRQSLGQGLEFLIYFQGNSAPDKSGLPSDRFSAERTGGSVSTLTIQRTQQEDSAVYLCASSLKRGDNQPQHFGDGTRLSIL.

In its sample, this clonotype is medium-sized. The chain couples TRBV4-1 to TRBJ2-5; no definite D call. Germline-derived CDR1 and CDR2 are MGHRA and YSYEKL. The V end lost 1 base, the J end lost 3 bases, and 6 bases lay between the germline ends. CDR3 size: 13 residues. The CDR3: CASSQVDEETQYF. DNA of the CDR3: TGCGCCAGCAGCCAAGTTGACGAAGAGACCCAGTACTTC.

This clonotype was counted ten times or more. The V gene is TRBV12-3 or TRBV12-4, the J gene TRBJ2-7, with 7 bases lining up with TRBD1. V dropped 6 bases and J dropped 4; count of bases not matched to a gene: 3. The length of the CDR3 is 12 residues. The CDR3 loop is CASSLTGYEQYF. The CDR3, as DNA: TGTGCCAGCAGCCTGACAGGGTACGAGCAGTACTTC.

This clonotype was detected only a few times. The V call is TRBV7-9, the J call TRBJ2-2; D uncertain. CDR1 and CDR2 (germline): SEHNR, FQNEAQ (reference sequence). The germline V and J ends were trimmed by 1 base and 0 bases, with 12 bases remaining between them. The CDR3 contains 17 residues. The CDR3 DNA follows: TGTGCCAGCAGCTTAGACAGCCTGGGCGCGAACACCGGGGAGCTGTTTTTT. This codes for CASSLDSLGANTGELFF.

This clonotype showed up many times. V is TRBV12-3 or TRBV12-4 and J is TRBJ2-3; TRBD2 aligns across 13 bases. V dropped 8 bases and J dropped 3; count of bases not matched to a gene: 5. The CDR3 has 15 amino acids. CDR3 bases: TGTGCCAGCTCACCGGGACTAGCGGGGACAGATACGCAGTATTTT. This encodes CASSPGLAGTDTQYF.

The V call is TRBV15, the J call TRBJ1-2; 7 bases line up with TRBD1. There are 14 residues in the CDR3. Trimming took 5 bases from V and 4 from J; bases not matched to a gene: 7. Germline CDR1 is LNHNV and CDR2 is YYDKDF (reference sequence). The CDR3 coding sequence is TGTGCCACCAGCGGAATGGACAGGCTCTATGGCTACACCTTC. This encodes CATSGMDRLYGYTF.

At least ten counts were recorded for this clonotype. This rearrangement joins TRBV12-3 or TRBV12-4 to TRBJ1-4, with D unresolved. CDR3 length: 15 amino acids. Trimming shortened V by 3 bases and J by 5 bases, and 13 bases separated the two germline ends. CDR3 amino acids: CASSFLGKRNEKLFF. CDR3 bases: TGTGCCAGCAGTTTCTTGGGGAAGAGGAATGAAAAACTGTTTTTT.

The chain joins TRBV20-1 to TRBJ2-7; 13 bases align to TRBD2. This CDR3 region has 17 residues. CDR1 is DFQATT and CDR2 is SNEGSKA in the germline V gene (reference sequence). The J segment lost 6 bases and the V segment lost 0 bases, leaving 11 bases of the junction unmatched. The CDR3 reads CSARDRGLAGSRPEQYF. CDR3 nucleotides: TGCAGTGCTAGAGATCGGGGACTAGCGGGGAGCCGGCCCGAGCAGTACTTC.

The chain recombines TRBV18 with TRBJ1-4; no reliable D call. Between the trimmed V and J ends, which lost 4 bases and 7 bases, there was a span of 13 bases. CDR1 and CDR2 (germline): KGHSH, LQKENI. The CDR3 runs 14 residues. The chain's CDR3 is CASSRNLGGEKLFF. The CDR3 region has the DNA TGTGCCAGCTCACGGAACCTAGGCGGTGAAAAACTGTTTTTT.

The chain uses TRBV5-1 and TRBJ2-7, with 9 bases identical to TRBD2. The CDR3 runs to 16 residues. The germline V gene encodes CDR1 SGHRS and CDR2 YFSETQ. J gave up 0 bases and V 0 bases, and 4 bases lay outside the gene matches. The CDR3 here is CASSLGLAGISYEQYF. CDR3 sequence (DNA): TGCGCCAGCAGCTTGGGGCTAGCGGGGATCTCCTACGAGCAGTACTTC.

The chain recombines TRBV5-1 with TRBJ2-1; unclear D gene. V lost 2 bases and J 0 bases, leaving 9 bases between the germline ends. Germline CDR1 and CDR2: SGHRS and YFSETQ. The CDR3 spans 15 residues. CDR3 nucleotide sequence: TGCGCCAGCAGCTTCATACCAAACTCCTACAATGAGCAGTTCTTC. It encodes CASSFIPNSYNEQFF.

The sample holds a few counts of this clonotype. The chain carries TRBV24-1 and TRBJ2-2; 9 positions match TRBD1. The CDR3 is made up of 16 amino acids. V was clipped by 3 bases and J by 2 bases; unmatched bases: 3. CDR1 KGHDR and CDR2 SFDVKD come from the germline V gene. The CDR3 bases are TGTGCCACCAGTGATAACAGGGGGCTCAACACCGGGGAGCTGTTTTTT. It yields the protein CATSDNRGLNTGELFF.

In this sample, this clonotype turned up a few times. CDR3 loop: CASSLGVQRTYGYTF. CDR3 nucleotides: TGCGCCAGCAGCTTGGGTGTCCAACGGACCTATGGCTACACCTTC. The chain has TRBV5-1 and TRBJ1-2, with D unresolved. The germline gives CDR1 SGHRS, CDR2 YFSETQ. Trimming cost V 0 bases and J 4 bases, with 13 bases left between them. The CDR3 length is 15 residues.

J is TRBJ2-5 and V is TRBV12-3 or TRBV12-4, with TRBD2 as a possible D gene (5 bases). V lost 1 base to trimming and J lost 8 bases, with 11 bases between them. The CDR3 has 13 residues. The CDR3 is CASSLEDSRTQYF. The CDR3 DNA reads as TGTGCCAGCAGTTTAGAGGACTCCAGAACCCAGTACTTC.

The rearrangement joins TRBV18 to TRBJ2-1, with TRBD2 matching 9 bases. Germline-derived CDR1 and CDR2 are KGHSH and LQKENI. V lost 4 bases and J lost 8; bases outside the gene matches: 3. The CDR3 extends over 13 amino acids. CDR3 in DNA: TGTGCCAGCTCACAAAGGACTAGCGATGAGCAGTTCTTC. It is translated as CASSQRTSDEQFF.

This clonotype has ten or more counts. The chain recombines TRBV12-3 or TRBV12-4 with TRBJ1-1, with D tentatively TRBD1 (5 bases). This CDR3 is 13 amino acids long. V lost 6 bases and J lost 8, with 16 bases in between. The CDR3 reads CASRPGGWEEAFF. DNA of the CDR3: TGTGCCAGCAGACCTGGGGGGTGGGAGGAAGCTTTCTTT.

This clonotype appeared a few times. J is TRBJ2-1 and V is TRBV7-2, with D possibly matching TRBD1 (5 bases). V was pared by 8 bases and J by 7 bases, with 15 bases between. This CDR3 contains 13 residues. Germline V CDR1 and CDR2: SGHTA, FQGNSA. CDR3 DNA sequence: TGTGCCAGCTCCCGAGACCCAGGGAATGAGCAGTTCTTC. It yields the protein CASSRDPGNEQFF.

CDR3 region: CASSQGVVGANVLTF. CDR3 DNA sequence: TGCGCCAGCAGCCAAGGAGTGGTTGGGGCCAACGTCCTGACTTTC. The rearrangement links TRBV4-3 to TRBJ2-6; D ambiguous. Trimming cost V 1 base and J 3 bases, with 7 bases left between them. CDR1 is LGHNA, CDR2 YSLEER, per germline. The length of the CDR3 is 15 residues.

This clonotype turned up a few times. This sequence joins TRBV9 and TRBJ2-5; 9 bases align to TRBD2. The CDR3 is made up of 17 amino acids. Losses at the gene ends were 0 bases for V and 2 bases for J; bases not matched to a gene: 8. Germline-derived CDR1 and CDR2 are SGDLS and YYNGEE. CDR3 sequence (DNA): TGTGCCAGCAGCGTAGGGGGAGGGCTAGCGGGACAAGAGACCCAGTACTTC. This encodes CASSVGGGLAGQETQYF.

The chain links TRBV6-4 to TRBJ2-1; 11 bases are a match to TRBD2. The CDR3 sequence is 16 residues long. The ends lost 1 base at V and 10 bases at J; junction bases unmatched: 9. Germline values: CDR1 MRHNA, CDR2 SNTAGT. CDR3 amino acids: CASSDFYSGRAGEQFF. The DNA for the CDR3 is TGTGCCAGCAGTGACTTCTATAGCGGGAGGGCCGGGGAGCAGTTCTTC.

There are a few counts of this clonotype. The rearrangement joins TRBV30 to TRBJ2-7, with D possibly being TRBD1 or TRBD2 (7 bases each). The CDR3 totals 14 residues. V lost 4 bases and J 5 bases, leaving 18 bases between the germline ends. Germline V gene sequence: CDR1 GTSNPN, CDR2 SVGIG (reference sequence). CDR3 sequence (DNA): TGTGCCTGGAATCGGGAGACAGGGAGGGACGAGCAGTACTTC. Its translation: CAWNRETGRDEQYF. The variable domain in full, with the rest retrieved from reference TRBV30 and TRBJ2-7, is SQTIHQWPATLVQPVGSPLSLECTVEGTSNPNLYWYRQAAGRGLQLLFYSVGIGQISSEVPQNLSASRPQDRQFILSSKKLLLSDSGFYLCAWNRETGRDEQYFGPGTRLTVT.

The chain is built from TRBV2 and TRBJ1-2, with D tentatively TRBD1 (5 bases). CDR3 length: 14 residues. The germline CDR1 and CDR2 sequences are SNHLY and FYNNEI. Trimming shortened V by 1 base and J by 1 base, and 7 bases separated the two germline ends. CDR3 residues: CASSEGRGNYGYTF. DNA for the CDR3: TGTGCCAGCAGTGAAGGGAGGGGTAACTATGGCTACACCTTC. Based on the CDR3 plus reference TRBV2 and TRBJ1-2, the full variable domain is EPEVTQTPSHQVTQMGQEVILRCVPISNHLYFYWYRQILGQKVEFLVSFYNNEISEKSEIFDDQFSVERPDGSNFTLKIRSTKLEDSAMYFCASSEGRGNYGYTFGSGTRLTVV.

The CDR3 loop reads CSVEWQGSGANVLTF. For the CDR3, the DNA is TGCAGCGTTGAATGGCAGGGATCCGGGGCCAACGTCCTGACTTTC. This rearrangement joins TRBV29-1 to TRBJ2-6, with D maybe TRBD1 (5 bases). The CDR3 sequence is 15 residues long. Trimming left V 2 bases short and J 4 bases short, with 12 bases between. Germline CDR1 reads SQVTM; CDR2 reads ANQGSEA.

There are a few counts of this clonotype. The chain carries TRBV4-1 and TRBJ1-2; D unresolved. Germline CDR1 is MGHRA and CDR2 is YSYEKL. V lost 0 bases and J lost 7, with 15 bases in between. This CDR3 has 15 residues. The CDR3 DNA follows: TGCGCCAGCAGCCAAGATGTCTCACAGCTCCTTGGCTACACCTTC. This codes for CASSQDVSQLLGYTF.

This clonotype was observed a few times. V usage is TRBV4-1 and J usage is TRBJ1-5; D may be TRBD1 (5 bases). V lost 0 bases, J lost 7 bases, and 10 bases lay in between. Germline values: CDR1 MGHRA, CDR2 YSYEKL. This CDR3 contains 14 residues. CDR3 nucleotides: TGCGCCAGCAGCCAAGACCAGGGATGGCAGCCCCAGCATTTT. Translating it yields CASSQDQGWQPQHF.